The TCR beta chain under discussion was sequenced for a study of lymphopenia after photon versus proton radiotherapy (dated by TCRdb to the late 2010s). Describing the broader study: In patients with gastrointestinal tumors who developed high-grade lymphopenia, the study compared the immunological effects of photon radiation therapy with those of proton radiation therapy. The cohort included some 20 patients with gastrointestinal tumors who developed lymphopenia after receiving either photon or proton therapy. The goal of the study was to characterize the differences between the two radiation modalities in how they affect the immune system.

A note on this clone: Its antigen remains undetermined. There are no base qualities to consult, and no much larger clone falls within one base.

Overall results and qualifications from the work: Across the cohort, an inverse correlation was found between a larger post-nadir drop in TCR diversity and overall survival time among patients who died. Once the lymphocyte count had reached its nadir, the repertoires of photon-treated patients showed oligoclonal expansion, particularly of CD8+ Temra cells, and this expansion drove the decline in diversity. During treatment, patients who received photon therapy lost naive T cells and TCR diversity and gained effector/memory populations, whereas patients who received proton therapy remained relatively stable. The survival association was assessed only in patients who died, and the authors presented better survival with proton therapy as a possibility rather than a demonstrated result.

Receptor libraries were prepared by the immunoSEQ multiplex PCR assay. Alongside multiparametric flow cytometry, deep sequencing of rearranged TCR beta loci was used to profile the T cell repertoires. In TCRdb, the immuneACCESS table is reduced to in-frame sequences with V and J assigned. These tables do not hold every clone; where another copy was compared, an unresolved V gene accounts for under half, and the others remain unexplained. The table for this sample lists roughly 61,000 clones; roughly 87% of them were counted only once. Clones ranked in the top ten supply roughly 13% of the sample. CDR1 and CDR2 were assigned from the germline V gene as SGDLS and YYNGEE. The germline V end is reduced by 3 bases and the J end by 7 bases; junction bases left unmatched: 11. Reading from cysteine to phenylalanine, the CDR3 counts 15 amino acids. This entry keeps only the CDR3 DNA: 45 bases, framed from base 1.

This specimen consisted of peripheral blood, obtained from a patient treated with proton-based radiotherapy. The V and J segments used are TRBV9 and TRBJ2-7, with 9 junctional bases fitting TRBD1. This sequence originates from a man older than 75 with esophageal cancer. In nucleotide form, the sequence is TGTGCCAGCAGCGCCGTCCCTACAGGGGGCGAAGAGCAGTACTTC. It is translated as CASSAVPTGGEEQYF.